Shown below are 10 T cell receptor beta chains from a single sample sequenced in a study of T cells of healthy individuals. TCRdb redid the calling of the 5' RACE reads with MiXCR, one entry per CDR3 protein. The data contain approximately 52,000 distinct CDR3 sequences, under 15% of them seen just once; the ten biggest clones take up approximately 16%. The receptors shown here come from a human donor in good health.

A few counts support this clonotype. The rearrangement joins TRBV4-1 to TRBJ2-1, with D perhaps matching TRBD2 (5 bases). This CDR3 is built from 18 residues. Trimming cost V 1 base and J 0 bases, with 16 bases left between them. The germline CDR1 and CDR2 sequences are MGHRA and YSYEKL. The CDR3 protein is CASSQVYSGSSSYNEQFF. The CDR3 DNA reads TGCGCCAGCAGCCAAGTATACAGCGGTTCGAGCTCCTACAATGAGCAGTTCTTC.

The chain carries TRBV29-1 and TRBJ2-3; weak D call: TRBD1 (6 bases). Trimming cost V 8 bases and J 1 base, with 13 bases left between them. This CDR3 is built from 13 residues. Germline V CDR1 and CDR2: SQVTM, ANQGSEA. CDR3: CSTSGQGTDTQYF. The CDR3 coding sequence is TGCAGCACTTCGGGACAAGGCACAGATACGCAGTATTTT.

The chain has TRBV5-6 and TRBJ1-6; 7 bases line up with TRBD1. With V trimmed by 2 bases and J by 7 bases, 6 bases remained unmatched. CDR1 is SGHDT and CDR2 is YYEEEE in the germline V gene. CDR3 length: 15 amino acids. The CDR3 region has the DNA TGTGCCAGCAGCTTAGTTGACAGGGTCAATTCACCCCTCCACTTT. Its protein is CASSLVDRVNSPLHF. Filled out from reference TRBV5-6 and TRBJ1-6, the complete variable domain reads DAGVTQSPTHLIKTRGQQVTLRCSPKSGHDTVSWYQQALGQGPQFIFQYYEEEERQRGNFPDRFSGHQFPNYSSELNVNALLLGDSALYLCASSLVDRVNSPLHFGNGTRLTVT.

This clonotype has more than one count but fewer than ten. The chain recombines TRBV19 with TRBJ1-4; the D is unclear. This CDR3 has 17 amino acids. Trimming took 3 bases from V and 6 from J, leaving 20 bases between them. Germline CDR1 reads LNHDA; CDR2 reads SQIVND (reference sequence). CDR3 in DNA: TGTGCCAGTAGTATGCTGGATACGATAACCCTGGATGAAAAACTGTTTTTT. This codes for CASSMLDTITLDEKLFF. Full variable domain (missing parts from reference TRBV19 and TRBJ1-4): DGGITQSPKYLFRKEGQNVTLSCEQNLNHDAMYWYRQDPGQGLRLIYYSQIVNDFQKGDIAEGYSVSREKKESFPLTVTSAQKNPTAFYLCASSMLDTITLDEKLFFGSGTQLSVL.

The chain employs TRBV7-2 and TRBJ1-5; weak D call: TRBD1 (5 bases). The CDR3 extends over 15 amino acids. The germline V and J ends were trimmed by 3 bases and 7 bases, with 16 bases remaining between them. The germline gives CDR1 SGHTA, CDR2 FQGNSA. The CDR3 DNA sequence: TGTGCCAGCAGCTTCTCGGGACGGAGGTTCCAGCCCCAGCATTTT. This encodes CASSFSGRRFQPQHF.

This clonotype was picked up many times. V gene TRBV4-3 combines with J gene TRBJ2-7; tentative D call: TRBD2 (5 bases). The CDR3 sequence is 13 residues long. V shed 4 bases and J shed 3 bases, with 10 bases lying between them. Germline assignment: CDR1 LGHNA and CDR2 YSLEER. As DNA, the CDR3 is TGCGCCAGCAGCCTCGGAGGAGGCTACGAGCAGTACTTC. The encoded protein is CASSLGGGYEQYF.

Only a few counts were recorded for this clonotype. The chain combines TRBV2 with TRBJ2-3; 10 bases are shared with TRBD1. The V and J ends lost 6 bases and 3 bases, in that order; junction bases with no gene match: 9. The CDR3 sequence is 16 residues long. Germline-derived CDR1 and CDR2 are SNHLY and FYNNEI. CDR3 sequence (DNA): TGTGCCAGCAGGGACGCCCGGGACAGGGGAACAGATACGCAGTATTTT. Amino acids: CASRDARDRGTDTQYF.

The chain links TRBV7-2 to TRBJ1-2; TRBD1 might be the D (6 bases). Germline V gene sequence: CDR1 SGHTA, CDR2 FQGNSA. Trimming shortened V by 3 bases and J by 5 bases, and 7 bases separated the two germline ends. The CDR3 runs to 12 residues. The CDR3 reads CASSLDRYGYTF. CDR3 DNA: TGTGCCAGCAGCTTGGACAGATATGGCTACACCTTC.

The table lists this clonotype with a few counts. This chain uses TRBV29-1 with TRBJ2-1; D uncertain. Germline loops: CDR1 SQVTM, CDR2 ANQGSEA. V was shortened by 6 bases and J by 4 bases, with 16 bases between the two germline ends. The CDR3 sequence is 14 residues long. CDR3 DNA: TGCAGCGTCGAACGCGAGCGAAGGTACAATGAGCAGTTCTTC. Residues: CSVERERRYNEQFF.

Sample share makes this clonotype medium-sized. The V gene is TRBV9, the J gene TRBJ1-2, with D unresolved. There are 15 residues in the CDR3. The germline gives CDR1 SGDLS, CDR2 YYNGEE. Trimming took off 0 bases at V and 4 bases at J, with 13 bases between the two ends. The CDR3 DNA is TGTGCCAGCAGCGTAGCTCACCGCTCCTCCTATGGCTACACCTTC. It translates to CASSVAHRSSYGYTF.